These T cell receptor beta chains were read from a single sample in a study of persistence of HIV-infected CD4 T cells. Their cognate antigens are unknown. Sequencing used immunoSEQ multiplex PCR; TCRdb keeps in-frame clones, though not all of them. The data hold under 40,000 clones, with 65% to 75% observed a single time. The sample was CD4+ T cells sorted from PBMCs after roughly 19-hour stimulation, taken from a patient who received antiretroviral therapy. The receptors were gathered from an adult man with HIV who was CMV-seropositive. Both conserved end residues are part of each CDR3. Fields, in order: D gene, J gene, V gene, clone size, CDR3 protein, CDR3 DNA. A D gene is named only where the DNA matches it firmly. Some rows have no size entry. The others give once, few or many, or a class for an expanded clone.

. | TRBJ1-2 | TRBV3-1/TRBV3-2 | once | CASSPRGLGGGYTF | TGTGCCAGCAGCCCCCGCGGGTTGGGGGGAGGCTACACCTTC
. | TRBJ1-2 | TRBV5-6 | . | CASSLMEKGYTF | TGTGCCAGCAGCTTGATGGAGAAGGGCTACACCTTC
. | TRBJ1-4 | TRBV7-6 | few | CASSARLGGNEKLFF | TGTGCCAGCAGCGCCCGGTTGGGCGGAAATGAAAAACTGTTTTTT
. | TRBJ2-3 | TRBV24-1 | . | CATPRKPQVNTQYF | TGTGCCACTCCCCGGAAGCCCCAGGTGAATACGCAGTATTTT
. | TRBJ1-4 | TRBV18 | medium-sized | CASSLDANEKLFF | TGTGCCAGCTCCCTGGACGCTAATGAAAAACTGTTTTTT
TRBD1 | TRBJ1-5 | TRBV4-1 | medium-sized | CASSHVRDSNQPQHF | TGCGCCAGCAGCCATGTCCGGGACAGTAATCAGCCCCAGCATTTT
TRBD1 | TRBJ2-7 | TRBV11-2 | . | CASSLETGGHRRLYF | TGTGCCAGCAGCTTAGAGACAGGGGGTCACCGGCGGCTGTACTTC
TRBD1 | TRBJ2-1 | TRBV27 | . | CASSPQGQGLRSSYNEQFF | TGTGCCAGCAGCCCCCAGGGACAGGGCCTACGGAGCTCCTACAATGAGCAGTTCTTC
TRBD1 | TRBJ1-5 | TRBV18 | . | CASSPRQGEQPQHF | TGTGCCAGCTCACCACGACAGGGAGAGCAGCCCCAGCATTTT
TRBD1 | TRBJ2-7 | TRBV28 | . | CASMARGRGHEQYF | TGTGCCAGCATGGCAAGGGGGCGCGGCCACGAGCAGTACTTC
. | TRBJ1-5 | TRBV7-8 | . | CASSLAVRGNQPQHF | TGTGCCAGCAGCTTAGCAGTGAGGGGGAATCAGCCCCAGCATTTT
. | TRBJ1-4 | TRBV28 | . | CASSTTWKLFF | TGTGCCAGCAGTACCACTTGGAAACTGTTTTTT
TRBD1 | TRBJ1-1 | TRBV27 | once | CASSFQGRGHTEAFF | TGTGCCAGCAGTTTTCAGGGCAGGGGGCACACTGAAGCTTTCTTT
TRBD1 | TRBJ2-3 | TRBV13 | . | CASSLGDRASDTQYF | TGTGCCAGCAGCTTAGGGGACAGGGCCTCAGATACGCAGTATTTT
TRBD2 | TRBJ2-3 | TRBV5-1 | . | CASSLAGGRNTDTQYF | TGCGCCAGCAGCTTGGCGGGGGGGCGAAACACAGATACGCAGTATTTT
. | TRBJ1-4 | TRBV5-1 | medium-sized | CASSLGTGVVEKLFF | TGCGCCAGCAGCTTGGGGACCGGGGTAGTAGAAAAACTGTTTTTT
TRBD1 | TRBJ1-6 | TRBV28 | . | CASRDAGTADSPLHF | TGTGCCAGCAGAGATGCCGGGACAGCAGATTCACCCCTCCACTTT
. | TRBJ1-2 | TRBV2 | . | CASRQANYGYTF | TGTGCCAGCAGGCAGGCTAACTATGGCTACACCTTC
. | TRBJ2-3 | TRBV9 | . | CASSPSGRGTSDTQYF | TGTGCCAGCAGCCCCTCAGGGCGGGGGACATCAGATACGCAGTATTTT
. | TRBJ1-1 | TRBV25-1 | few | CASSRSRGGSRNTEAFF | TGTGCCAGCAGTCGCTCGCGGGGGGGTTCAAGGAACACTGAAGCTTTCTTT
. | TRBJ1-3 | TRBV6-6 | . | CASRRFPGGDSSGNTIYF | TGTGCCAGCCGTCGGTTCCCGGGGGGAGACTCCTCTGGAAACACCATATATTTT
. | TRBJ1-2 | TRBV28 | . | CASSLRINYGYTF | TGTGCCAGCAGTCTGAGGATTAACTATGGCTACACCTTC
TRBD1 | TRBJ1-6 | TRBV6-5 | . | CASRDQQGFNSPLHF | TGTGCCAGCAGAGACCAACAGGGGTTCAATTCACCCCTCCACTTT
. | TRBJ2-3 | TRBV18 | . | CASSPGYDTQYF | TGTGCCAGCTCACCAGGCTATGATACGCAGTATTTT
. | TRBJ2-2 | TRBV7-9 | few | CASSLASNTGELFF | TGTGCCAGCAGCTTAGCGTCGAACACCGGGGAGCTGTTTTTT
TRBD2 | TRBJ2-7 | TRBV27 | once | CASSPQLAGGAYEQYF | TGTGCCAGCAGTCCTCAACTAGCGGGGGGCGCCTACGAGCAGTACTTC
TRBD1 | TRBJ2-5 | TRBV19 | . | CASSYGTAKETQYF | TGTGCCAGTAGTTACGGGACAGCAAAAGAGACCCAGTACTTC
. | TRBJ1-1 | TRBV5-1 | . | CASSREGSLLGTEAFF | TGCGCCAGCAGCCGGGAAGGCTCTCTACTCGGGACTGAAGCTTTCTTT
TRBD1 | TRBJ1-2 | TRBV27 | few | CASRPGQGVNYGYTF | TGTGCCAGCAGACCCGGACAGGGGGTAAACTATGGCTACACCTTC
TRBD1 | TRBJ2-7 | TRBV6-6 | . | CASSYPDRGAEQYF | TGTGCCAGCAGTTACCCGGACAGGGGAGCAGAGCAGTACTTC
. | TRBJ2-7 | TRBV5-5 | . | CASSSAPNPYEQYF | TGTGCCAGCAGCTCGGCCCCTAATCCTTACGAGCAGTACTTC
. | TRBJ1-4 | TRBV5-6 | . | CASSLEGPGGEKLFF | TGTGCCAGCAGCTTGGAAGGACCTGGGGGTGAAAAACTGTTTTTT
TRBD2 | TRBJ2-7 | TRBV6-5 | . | CASYLASGGYEQYF | TGTGCCAGCTATCTGGCTAGCGGGGGGTACGAGCAGTACTTC
. | TRBJ1-2 | TRBV14 | few | CASSPGLVYGYTF | TGTGCCAGCAGCCCGGGACTGGTATATGGCTACACCTTC
. | TRBJ2-2 | TRBV28 | . | CASSFGALGDTGELFF | TGTGCCAGCAGTTTCGGGGCCCTGGGGGACACCGGGGAGCTGTTTTTT
. | TRBJ1-4 | TRBV15 | few | CATSRDNGWGTNEKLFF | TGTGCCACCAGCAGAGATAATGGGTGGGGAACTAATGAAAAACTGTTTTTT
. | TRBJ1-5 | TRBV27 | . | CASSSPDRNQPQHF | TGTGCCAGCAGTTCCCCTGACAGGAATCAGCCCCAGCATTTT
TRBD1 | TRBJ2-5 | TRBV5-1 | . | CASSSQGQAQETQYF | TGCGCCAGCAGCTCGCAGGGACAGGCTCAAGAGACCCAGTACTTC
TRBD2 | TRBJ2-3 | TRBV6-5 | few | CAITSAGVIDTQYF | TGTGCAATCACATCGGCGGGGGTTATAGATACGCAGTATTTT
TRBD1 | TRBJ2-7 | TRBV11-2 | . | CASSLSGQDPYEQYF | TGTGCCAGCAGCCTCTCCGGACAGGACCCTTACGAGCAGTACTTC
. | TRBJ2-4 | TRBV3-1/TRBV3-2 | . | CASSQAGVNIQYF | TGTGCCAGCAGCCAAGCAGGGGTGAACATTCAGTACTTC
. | TRBJ1-1 | TRBV28 | . | CASRGWTVGAFF | TGTGCCAGCAGGGGCTGGACAGTAGGAGCTTTCTTT
. | TRBJ1-4 | TRBV20-1 | . | CSARAGPDRPF | TGCAGTGCTAGAGCGGGCCCCGACAGGCCCTTT
. | TRBJ2-2 | TRBV7-2 | . | CASSGEGTGELFF | TGTGCCAGCAGCGGCGAAGGGACCGGGGAGCTGTTTTTT
. | TRBJ2-6 | TRBV5-1 | . | CASSLEFGRANVLTF | TGCGCCAGCAGCTTGGAGTTTGGCAGGGCCAACGTCCTGACTTTC
TRBD2 | TRBJ2-1 | TRBV3-1/TRBV3-2 | . | CASSQEGLAGPSREQFF | TGTGCCAGCAGCCAGGAAGGACTAGCGGGACCGTCGAGAGAGCAGTTCTTC
. | TRBJ1-2 | TRBV3-1/TRBV3-2 | few | CASSQGQRGYTF | TGTGCCAGCAGCCAAGGACAGCGGGGCTACACCTTC
. | TRBJ1-5 | TRBV6-4 | . | CASLVKFRHSNQPQHF | TGTGCCAGCTTGGTTAAGTTCCGACATAGCAATCAGCCCCAGCATTTT
TRBD1 | TRBJ2-7 | TRBV7-9 | . | CASSSGQRYEQYF | TGTGCCAGCAGCTCGGGACAGCGCTACGAGCAGTACTTC
. | TRBJ1-4 | TRBV19 | . | CASRLNTRGEKLFF | TGTGCCAGTAGGCTTAACACGAGGGGTGAAAAACTGTTTTTT
TRBD2 | TRBJ2-7 | TRBV3-1/TRBV3-2 | . | CASRGGVYEQYF | TGTGCCAGCAGGGGGGGGGTCTACGAGCAGTACTTC
. | TRBJ1-3 | TRBV18 | . | CASSPDPFSGNTIYF | TGTGCCAGCTCACCGGACCCTTTCTCTGGAAACACCATATATTTT
TRBD1 | TRBJ1-1 | TRBV19 | few | CASQGGLNTEAFF | TGTGCCAGCCAGGGGGGGTTGAACACTGAAGCTTTCTTT
. | TRBJ2-2 | TRBV19 | . | CASSRQYTGELFF | TGTGCCAGTAGTAGACAATACACCGGGGAGCTGTTTTTT
. | TRBJ2-7 | TRBV6-5 | . | CASSPSGYSSYEQYF | TGTGCCAGCAGTCCATCGGGGTACAGCTCCTACGAGCAGTACTTC
TRBD2 | TRBJ2-1 | TRBV28 | once | CASTGTSGGPLGNEQFF | TGTGCCAGTACCGGGACTAGCGGGGGGCCCCTCGGAAATGAGCAGTTCTTC
. | TRBJ1-4 | TRBV6-5 | . | CASSYRSTGDNEKLFF | TGTGCCAGCAGTTACCGAAGTACGGGTGATAATGAAAAACTGTTTTTT